This T cell receptor (beta chain) was profiled in a study of T cell responses to AZD1222 COVID-19 vaccine. Profiled with immunoSEQ multiplex PCR; TCRdb holds only in-frame clones, not every one. The table includes around 150,000 clones, around 93% detected once. Study-wide findings and caveats: An increase in Spike-specific TCR breadth and depth was observed after two AZD1222 doses. Donors were chiefly white British, with a greater number of females, and clonal diversity was perhaps underestimated. Dominant at 160-218 and 743-854, vaccine-associated CD4 TCRs also spanned spike.

Comment on this clone: What it binds is unknown.

The sample in question was peripheral blood, obtained on day 0 of AZD1222 vaccination. The sequence was collected from an adult in good health.

The DNA for the CDR3 is TGTGCCAGCCTGCCGGGACAGTTTTCAAAGGGGGCTTTCTTT. Encoded protein: CASLPGQFSKGAFF. This rearrangement joins TRBV25-1 to TRBJ1-1, with 7 bases aligning to TRBD1. Trimming removed 8 bases from V and 11 bases from J; junction bases left unmatched: 17. The CDR3 loop spans 14 amino acids. Germline lookup yields CDR1 MGHDK and CDR2 SYGVNS.